This entry is about one T cell receptor beta chain. This specimen belongs to a study of blood T cell repertoires in COVID-19. In the study overall: Samples came from the United States, Italy and Spain, spanning acute and convalescent COVID-19.

Germline V CDR1 and CDR2: LGHNT, FRNRAP. Deletions cut 2 bases from V and 0 bases from J, with 17 bases between. The CDR3 runs to 19 residues. Sequenced by immunoSEQ multiplex PCR; TCRdb stores in-frame clones only, minus some. The data contain just under 350,000 clones, about 86% of them singletons. The source of this sequence is a young man with active or convalescent COVID-19. The sequenced material came from peripheral blood. The chain employs TRBV12-5 and TRBJ1-6, with D maybe TRBD1 (5 bases). DNA of the CDR3: TGTGCTAGTGGTTTGCCAGACAGCCCCGAGAGCTCCTATAATTCACCCCTCCACTTT. Translation: CASGLPDSPESSYNSPLHF.